These 24 T cell receptor beta chains were all obtained from the same sample, sequenced in a study of a mutant IDH1 vaccine in newly diagnosed glioma. The repertoire was sequenced with immunoSEQ multiplex PCR; TCRdb's copy has only in-frame clones and lacks some. The sample yields some 48,000 clones, around 80% seen once. Their target antigens are unknown. Specified time point: week 35, safety follow-up. Doses comprised 300 ug of mutant IDH1 20-mer peptide each, plus topical imiquimod. Sample: PBMCs, taken from a glioma patient whose treatment included an IDH1 peptide vaccine. All receptors come from a man in his forties with glioma.

The chain employs TRBV6-5 and TRBJ2-7; D gene uncertain. The germline CDR1 and CDR2 sequences are MNHEY and SVGAGI. V shed 2 bases and J shed 4 bases, with 12 bases lying between them. The length of the CDR3 is 14 residues. CDR3 region: CASSYDPGRYEQYF. The CDR3 DNA reads TGTGCCAGCAGTTACGATCCAGGCCGATACGAGCAGTACTTC.

The V gene is TRBV6-5, the J gene TRBJ1-2; the D is unclear. Germline CDR1 reads MNHEY; CDR2 reads SVGAGI. V was trimmed by 2 bases and J by 0 bases, leaving 4 bases between them. The CDR3 consists of 13 residues. CDR3 sequence (DNA): TGTGCCAGCAGTTACCGGCCTAACTATGGCTACACCTTC. Protein sequence: CASSYRPNYGYTF.

This clone was counted once. The gene calls are TRBV11-3 and TRBJ2-5; the D is unclear. V lost 0 bases to trimming and J lost 4 bases, with 3 bases between them. The length of the CDR3 is 12 residues. From germline, CDR1 is SGHNT and CDR2 YENEEA. The CDR3 is CASSLEGETQYF. The CDR3 DNA reads as TGTGCCAGCAGCTTAGAGGGAGAGACCCAGTACTTC.

The chain employs TRBV18 and TRBJ1-2; 9 nucleotides match TRBD1. The CDR3 consists of 14 residues. With 3 bases clipped from V and 7 bases from J, the junction kept 6 bases outside the gene matches. The germline gives CDR1 KGHSH, CDR2 LQKENI. CDR3 sequence reads: CASSPGTGKLGYTF. The CDR3 DNA follows: TGTGCCAGCTCACCCGGGACAGGGAAGCTTGGCTACACCTTC.

V usage is TRBV6-4 and J usage is TRBJ1-5; 8 nucleotides match TRBD1. This CDR3 contains 15 residues. Germline CDR1 MRHNA, CDR2 SNTAGT. V shed 3 bases, J shed 6 bases, and the junction held 7 bases outside the gene matches. CDR3 sequence reads: CASSEGQGTGQPQHF. The CDR3 nucleotides read TGTGCCAGCAGTGAAGGACAGGGAACGGGTCAGCCCCAGCATTTT.

V is TRBV19 and J is TRBJ2-7; TRBD2 agrees at 9 bases. Unmatched junction bases numbered 13, after V lost 5 bases and J lost 5 bases. This CDR3 has 16 residues. Germline CDR1 reads LNHDA; CDR2 reads SQIVND (reference sequence). The CDR3 sequence: CASSPAPAGGLDEQYF. The CDR3 nucleotides are TGTGCCAGTAGTCCCGCCCCAGCGGGAGGACTCGACGAGCAGTACTTC.

The chain uses TRBV27 and TRBJ1-1, with TRBD1 matching over 7 bases. Trimming removed 0 bases from V and 0 bases from J; junction bases left unmatched: 7. Germline lookup yields CDR1 MNHEY and CDR2 SMNVEV (reference sequence). The CDR3 is 17 amino acids. The CDR3 sequence is CASSLSRGGILNTEAFF. CDR3 sequence (DNA): TGTGCCAGCAGTTTATCCAGGGGGGGCATATTGAACACTGAAGCTTTCTTT.

This sequence joins TRBV6-5 and TRBJ2-1, with 7 bases fitting TRBD1. Germline V CDR1 and CDR2: MNHEY, SVGAGI. V lost 6 bases to trimming and J lost 2 bases; unmatched junction nucleotides: 7. This CDR3 is built from 15 residues. The CDR3, as DNA: TGTGCCAGCAGGAGGGGACAGTCGCCCTACAATGAGCAGTTCTTC. Translating gives CASRRGQSPYNEQFF.

This clone was seen a handful of times. The V gene is TRBV5-4, the J gene TRBJ2-3, with TRBD1 matching over 7 bases. CDR1 is SGHNT and CDR2 is YYREEE in the germline V gene (reference sequence). The V segment lost 6 bases and the J segment 3 bases; nucleotides outside the gene matches: 10. The CDR3 runs 15 residues. The DNA of the CDR3 is TGTGCCAGCACTCTCAGAGGGGGCGGGACAGATACGCAGTATTTT. Translation gives CASTLRGGGTDTQYF.

This clone has a single count. This chain uses TRBV14 with TRBJ2-5; D perhaps matches TRBD1 (6 bases). Germline values: CDR1 SGHDN, CDR2 FVKESK. V dropped 4 bases and J dropped 1 base, with 10 bases sitting between them. The CDR3 length is 14 residues. This chain's CDR3 is CASSRLQGQETQYF. DNA for the CDR3: TGTGCCAGCAGCCGCCTACAGGGCCAAGAGACCCAGTACTTC.

This sequence joins TRBV5-4 and TRBJ2-5; 7 nucleotides agree with TRBD1. CDR1 is SGHNT and CDR2 is YYREEE in the germline V gene (reference sequence). The trim removed 5 bases at V and 2 bases at J, leaving 3 bases unmatched. The CDR3 is made up of 13 amino acids. CDR3 nucleotide sequence: TGTGCCAGCAGGAGGACAGGACAAGAGACCCAGTACTTC. Amino acids: CASRRTGQETQYF.

The chain recombines TRBV27 with TRBJ2-6, with no clear D. The germline V gene encodes CDR1 MNHEY and CDR2 SMNVEV (reference sequence). CDR3 length: 13 amino acids. Trimming shortened V by 0 bases and J by 17 bases, and 14 bases separated the two germline ends. Here the CDR3 DNA reads TGTGCCAGCAGTTTATCGGTAGAGGCCGACGTGACTTTC. It is translated as CASSLSVEADVTF.

This clone came up a few times. The chain has TRBV14 and TRBJ1-4; tentative D call: TRBD1 (5 bases). Germline CDR1 reads SGHDN; CDR2 reads FVKESK. Trimming removed 4 bases at V and 7 bases at J, with 10 bases between. The CDR3 consists of 13 residues. CDR3 amino acids: CASSRQGLEKLFF. CDR3 DNA sequence: TGTGCCAGCAGCCGGCAGGGTCTTGAAAAACTGTTTTTT.

The chain links TRBV12-5 to TRBJ2-1, with 9 bases that match TRBD1. The ends lost 6 bases at V and 7 bases at J; junction bases unmatched: 13. From germline, CDR1 is LGHNT and CDR2 FRNRAP. The CDR3 runs 16 residues. This chain's CDR3 is CASGRGQGVGTNEQFF. The CDR3 DNA follows: TGTGCTAGTGGCCGGGGACAGGGAGTCGGTACAAATGAGCAGTTCTTC.

This clone was recorded once. The chain has TRBV9 and TRBJ1-6; D gene uncertain. Germline assignment: CDR1 SGDLS and CDR2 YYNGEE. The CDR3 sequence is 15 residues long. V lost 3 bases and J lost 7, with 14 bases in between. The CDR3 region has the DNA TGTGCCAGCAGCGCCCGACCGGGCCTCAATTCACCCCTCCACTTT. Residues: CASSARPGLNSPLHF.

This sequence joins TRBV11-3 and TRBJ2-7; D possibly matches TRBD1 or TRBD2 (5 bases each). The CDR3 has 18 amino acids. The germline gives CDR1 SGHNT, CDR2 YENEEA. Trimming pared 1 base from V and 0 bases from J, leaving 19 bases between. Here the CDR3 reads CASSLAQKGVASSYEQYF. The CDR3 DNA reads TGTGCCAGCAGCTTAGCCCAGAAAGGGGTAGCGAGCTCCTACGAGCAGTACTTC.

This rearrangement joins TRBV5-1 to TRBJ1-4, with 10 positions matching TRBD1. Germline V gene lookup returns CDR1 SGHRS and CDR2 YFSETQ. With V trimmed by 4 bases and J by 7 bases, 4 bases remained unmatched. The CDR3 sequence is 14 residues long. The CDR3 region is CASSPGQGREKLFF. CDR3 nucleotides: TGCGCCAGCAGCCCGGGACAGGGGCGTGAAAAACTGTTTTTT.

Only a few counts were recorded for this clone. The rearrangement links TRBV9 to TRBJ2-1; 9 positions agree with TRBD2. Per germline, CDR1 SGDLS and CDR2 YYNGEE. After removal of 2 bases from V and 9 bases from J, the junction contained 3 bases not matched to a gene. The CDR3 contains 13 residues. DNA of the CDR3: TGTGCCAGCAGCGTGGTAGCGGGAGTTGAGCAGTTCTTC. Amino acid sequence: CASSVVAGVEQFF. Full variable domain (missing parts from reference TRBV9 and TRBJ2-1): DSGVTQTPKHLITATGQRVTLRCSPRSGDLSVYWYQQSLDQGLQFLIQYYNGEERAKGNILERFSAQQFPDLHSELNLSSLELGDSALYFCASSVVAGVEQFFGPGTRLTVL.

V is TRBV18 and J is TRBJ1-2; D might be TRBD1 (5 bases). The CDR3 runs 13 residues. Germline CDR1 and CDR2: KGHSH and LQKENI. Trimming cost V 4 bases and J 1 base, with 7 bases left between them. CDR3 region: CASSQTVNYGYTF. CDR3 sequence (DNA): TGTGCCAGCTCACAGACAGTTAACTATGGCTACACCTTC.

In its sample, this clone was seen a few times. The chain joins TRBV5-8 to TRBJ1-1, with 7 bases matching TRBD1. The CDR3 runs 18 residues. V was pared by 4 bases and J by 0 bases, with 15 bases of the junction left unmatched. CDR1 SGHTS and CDR2 YDEGEE come from the germline V gene. The CDR3 sequence is CASSLRGLLLIMNTEAFF. The CDR3 region has the DNA TGTGCCAGCAGCCTGAGGGGGCTCCTACTTATCATGAACACTGAAGCTTTCTTT.

This chain uses TRBV10-1 with TRBJ1-2; 8 nucleotides agree with TRBD1. The CDR3 is 13 amino acids. J was trimmed by 8 bases and V by 5 bases; bases with no gene match: 7. CDR1 is WNHNN, CDR2 SYGVQD, per germline (reference sequence). The CDR3 region has the DNA TGCGCCAGCAGTCAGGACAGGGTGGAAGGCTACACCTTC. Translation: CASSQDRVEGYTF.

The chain combines TRBV9 with TRBJ1-1, with D hard to call. Germline assignment: CDR1 SGDLS and CDR2 YYNGEE. The CDR3 totals 13 residues. The ends were cut back, 7 bases at V and 1 base at J, with 11 bases in the middle. The CDR3 coding sequence is TGTGCCAGCTCGGGCAGAGAGAACACTGAAGCTTTCTTT. Protein product: CASSGRENTEAFF.

CDR3 loop: CASRTGLNQPQHF. The CDR3, as DNA: TGTGCCAGCAGGACAGGCCTTAATCAGCCCCAGCATTTT. The chain joins TRBV7-2 to TRBJ1-5, with D perhaps matching TRBD1 (6 bases). V was clipped by 6 bases and J by 4 bases, with 10 bases between them. Germline loops: CDR1 SGHTA, CDR2 FQGNSA. The CDR3 is made up of 13 amino acids.

J is TRBJ2-3 and V is TRBV5-6; no firm D call. Germline loops: CDR1 SGHDT, CDR2 YYEEEE. This CDR3 contains 15 residues. Trimming stripped 2 bases from V and 0 bases from J, with 10 bases between. This CDR3 is CASSFGSMSTDTQYF. The CDR3 DNA follows: TGTGCCAGCAGCTTCGGCTCGATGAGCACAGATACGCAGTATTTT.